This T cell receptor beta chain originates from a study of T cell responses to AZD1222 COVID-19 vaccine. Study-wide context: Whether given at about 4 or about 12 weeks, second doses were pooled.

On this clone: Its specificity is unknown.

Study conclusions and caveats: It should be noted that donors were predominantly white British and more often female, and clonal diversity was possibly underestimated. Along spike, vaccine-associated CD4 TCRs were found throughout, with dominance at 160-218 and 743-854.

The protocol was immunoSEQ multiplex PCR, while the TCRdb copy is restricted to in-frame clones and leaves out a portion. Of roughly 130,000 clones listed, about 90% are singletons. CDR3 length: 15 amino acids. Trimming shortened V by 4 bases and J by 0 bases, and 10 bases separated the two germline ends. Germline V lookup: CDR1 LNHNV, CDR2 YYDKDF (reference sequence). The chain joins TRBV15 to TRBJ1-3; maybe TRBD1 (5 bases). The sequence was obtained from an adult in good health. This sample comprised peripheral blood, obtained on day 0 of AZD1222 vaccination. The CDR3: CATSTAGPSGNTIYF. The CDR3 nucleotides read TGTGCCACCAGCACCGCGGGACCCTCTGGAAACACCATATATTTT.